A selection of T cell receptor beta chains follows, all from one sample in a study of shared clonotypes between healthy human individuals. The assay was immunoSEQ multiplex PCR, and TCRdb's table has in-frame clones only and misses some. The sample has about 340,000 clones, around 70% seen once. The source material was memory CD4+ T cells sorted from blood. Receptor source: a man aged 25-40 years in good health. Each CDR3 is given with its conserved first and last residue.

v_call | cdr3_aa
TRBV28 | CASSPRTSGFTDTQYF
TRBV7-9 | CASSSRQLGTQYF
TRBV2 | CASATGGEETQYF
TRBV7-2 | CASSPQALSYEQYF
TRBV10-3 | CAIRGTSGRSHEQYF
TRBV4-1 | CASSQDSDGYTF
TRBV6-6 | CASRTSSSETQYF
TRBV10-2 | CASSERLISYNEQFF
TRBV19 | CASTTAGQGAMYGYTF
TRBV19 | CASSIGAYNEQFF
TRBV5-6 | CASSSIPSREDTQYF
TRBV5-5 | CASSLVLAGTREQYF
TRBV5-1 | CATAIGTDSYEQYF
TRBV30 | CAWSQGVAYEQYF
TRBV6-1 | CASTQGGQETQYF
TRBV2 | CASSYRGLDTEAFF
TRBV6-1 | CASTTQGLASVLTF
TRBV7-3 | CAIPAGAGRIYEQYF
TRBV7-2 | CASSPDREHEQYF
TRBV5-1 | CASRVGTGGSFNEKLFF
TRBV11-2 | CASSFIRGQIGNNSPLHF
TRBV6-1 | CASRVLNSGNTIYF
TRBV29-1 | CSVVASGSLGEQYF
TRBV4-3 | CASSQGWASSYEQYF
TRBV14 | CASSQGGNYGYTF
TRBV2 | CASSSPGLAYEQYF